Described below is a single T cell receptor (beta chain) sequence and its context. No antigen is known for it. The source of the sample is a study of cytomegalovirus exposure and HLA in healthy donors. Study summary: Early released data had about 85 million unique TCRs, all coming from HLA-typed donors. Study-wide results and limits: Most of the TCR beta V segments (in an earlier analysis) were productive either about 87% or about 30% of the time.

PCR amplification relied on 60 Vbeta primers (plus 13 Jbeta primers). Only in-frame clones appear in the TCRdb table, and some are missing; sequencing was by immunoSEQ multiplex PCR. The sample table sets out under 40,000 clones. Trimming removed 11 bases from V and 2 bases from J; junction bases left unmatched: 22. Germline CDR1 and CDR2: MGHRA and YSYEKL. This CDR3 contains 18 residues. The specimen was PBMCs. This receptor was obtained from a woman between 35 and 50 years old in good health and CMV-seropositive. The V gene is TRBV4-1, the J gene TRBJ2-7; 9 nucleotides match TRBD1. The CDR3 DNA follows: TGCGCCCCCAGCCAAGTGGGGGACAGGGCGGACAGCACCTACGAGCAGTACTTC. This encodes CAPSQVGDRADSTYEQYF.